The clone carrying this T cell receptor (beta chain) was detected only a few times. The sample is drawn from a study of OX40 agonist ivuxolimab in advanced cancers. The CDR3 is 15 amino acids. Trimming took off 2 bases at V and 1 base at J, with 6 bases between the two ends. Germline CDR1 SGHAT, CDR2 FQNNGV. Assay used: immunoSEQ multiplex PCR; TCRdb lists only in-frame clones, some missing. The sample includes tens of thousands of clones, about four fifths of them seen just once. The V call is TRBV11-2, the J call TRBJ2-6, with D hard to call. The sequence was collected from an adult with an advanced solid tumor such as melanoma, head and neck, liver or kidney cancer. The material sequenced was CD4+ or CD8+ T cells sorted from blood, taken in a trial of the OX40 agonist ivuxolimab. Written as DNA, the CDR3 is TGTGCCAGCAGCTTACAGGTATCTGGGGCCAACGTCCTGACTTTC. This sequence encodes CASSLQVSGANVLTF.